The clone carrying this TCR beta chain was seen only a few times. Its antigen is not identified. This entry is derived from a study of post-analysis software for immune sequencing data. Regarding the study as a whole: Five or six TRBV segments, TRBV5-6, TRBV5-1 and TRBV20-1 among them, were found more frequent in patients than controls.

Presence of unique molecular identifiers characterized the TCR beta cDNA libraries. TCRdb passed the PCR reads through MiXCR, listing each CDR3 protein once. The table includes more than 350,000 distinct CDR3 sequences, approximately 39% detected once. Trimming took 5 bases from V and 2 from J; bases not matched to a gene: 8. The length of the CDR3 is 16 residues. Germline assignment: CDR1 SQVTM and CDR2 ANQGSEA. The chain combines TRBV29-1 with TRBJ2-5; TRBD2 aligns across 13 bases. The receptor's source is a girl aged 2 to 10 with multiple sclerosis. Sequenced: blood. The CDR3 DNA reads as TGCAGCGTTAACTCAGGGACTAGCGGGGCACAAGAGACCCAGTACTTC. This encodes CSVNSGTSGAQETQYF.